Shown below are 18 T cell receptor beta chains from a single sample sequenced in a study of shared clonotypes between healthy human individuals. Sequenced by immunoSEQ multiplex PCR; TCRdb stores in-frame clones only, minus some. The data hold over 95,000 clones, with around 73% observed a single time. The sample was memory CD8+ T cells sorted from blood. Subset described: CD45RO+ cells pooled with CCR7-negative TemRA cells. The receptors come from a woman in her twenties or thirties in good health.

CDR3 region: CASSQYPGTSGKDPYEQYF. The CDR3 DNA follows: TGTGCCAGCAGCCAGTACCCCGGGACTAGCGGGAAAGACCCCTACGAGCAGTACTTC. The V and J genes are TRBV9 and TRBJ2-7; 13 bases are shared with TRBD2. Germline CDR1 reads SGDLS; CDR2 reads YYNGEE. The V and J ends lost 4 bases and 2 bases, in that order; junction bases with no gene match: 15. This CDR3 region has 19 residues.

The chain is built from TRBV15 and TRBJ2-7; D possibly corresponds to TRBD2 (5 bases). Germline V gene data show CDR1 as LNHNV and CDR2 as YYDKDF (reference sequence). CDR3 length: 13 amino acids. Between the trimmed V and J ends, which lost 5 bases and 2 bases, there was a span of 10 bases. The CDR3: CATSRDLPYEQYF. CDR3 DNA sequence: TGTGCCACCAGCCGGGATCTACCCTACGAGCAGTACTTC.

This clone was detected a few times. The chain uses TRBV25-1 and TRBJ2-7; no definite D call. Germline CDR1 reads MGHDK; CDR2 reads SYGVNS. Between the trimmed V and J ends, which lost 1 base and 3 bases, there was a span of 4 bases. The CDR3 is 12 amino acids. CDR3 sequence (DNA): TGTGCCAGCAGTGAATTGGGCTACGAGCAGTACTTC. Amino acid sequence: CASSELGYEQYF.

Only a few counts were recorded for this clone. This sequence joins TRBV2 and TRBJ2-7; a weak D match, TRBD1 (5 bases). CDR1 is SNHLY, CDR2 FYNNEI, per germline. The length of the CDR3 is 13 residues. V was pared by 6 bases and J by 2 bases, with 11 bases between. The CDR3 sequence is CASRDTEPYEQYF. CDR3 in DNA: TGTGCCAGCAGGGACACTGAGCCCTACGAGCAGTACTTC.

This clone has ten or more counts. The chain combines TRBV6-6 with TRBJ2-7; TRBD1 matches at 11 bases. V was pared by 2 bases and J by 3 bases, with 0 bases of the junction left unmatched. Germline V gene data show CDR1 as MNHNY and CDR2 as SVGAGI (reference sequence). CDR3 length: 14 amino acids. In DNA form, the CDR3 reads TGTGCCAGCAGTTACGGGACAGGGGGCTACGAGCAGTACTTC. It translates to CASSYGTGGYEQYF.

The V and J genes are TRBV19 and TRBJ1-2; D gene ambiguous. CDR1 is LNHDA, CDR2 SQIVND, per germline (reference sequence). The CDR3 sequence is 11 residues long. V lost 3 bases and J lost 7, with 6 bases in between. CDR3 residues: CASSIGGGYTF. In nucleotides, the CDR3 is TGTGCCAGTAGTATTGGAGGTGGCTACACCTTC.

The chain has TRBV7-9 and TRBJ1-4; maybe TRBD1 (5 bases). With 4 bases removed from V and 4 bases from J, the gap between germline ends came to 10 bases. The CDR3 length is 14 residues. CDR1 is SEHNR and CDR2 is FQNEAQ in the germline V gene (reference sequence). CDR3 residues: CASSSTGLNEKLFF. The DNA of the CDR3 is TGTGCCAGCAGCTCAACGGGACTTAATGAAAAACTGTTTTTT.

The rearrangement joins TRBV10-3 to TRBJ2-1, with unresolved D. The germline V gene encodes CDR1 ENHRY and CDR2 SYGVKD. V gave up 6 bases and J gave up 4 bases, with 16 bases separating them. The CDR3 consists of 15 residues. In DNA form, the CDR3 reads TGTGCCATCAGAGATCCTACTAATCCTTACAATGAGCAGTTCTTC. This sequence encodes CAIRDPTNPYNEQFF.

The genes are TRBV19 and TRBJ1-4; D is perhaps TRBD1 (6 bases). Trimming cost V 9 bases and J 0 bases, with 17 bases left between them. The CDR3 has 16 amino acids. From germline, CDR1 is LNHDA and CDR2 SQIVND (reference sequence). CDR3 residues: CASTGAHTATNEKLFF. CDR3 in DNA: TGTGCCAGCACGGGGGCCCACACTGCAACTAATGAAAAACTGTTTTTT.

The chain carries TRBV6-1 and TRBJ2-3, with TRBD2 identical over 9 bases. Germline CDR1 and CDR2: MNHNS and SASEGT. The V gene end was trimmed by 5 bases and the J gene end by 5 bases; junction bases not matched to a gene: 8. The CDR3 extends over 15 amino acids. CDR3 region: CASSFSGSEVDTQYF. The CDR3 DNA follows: TGTGCCAGCAGTTTTAGCGGGAGTGAGGTAGATACGCAGTATTTT.

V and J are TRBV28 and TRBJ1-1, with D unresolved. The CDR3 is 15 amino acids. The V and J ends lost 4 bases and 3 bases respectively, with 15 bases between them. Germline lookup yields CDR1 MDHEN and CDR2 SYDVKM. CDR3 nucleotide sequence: TGTGCCAGCAGTTCCCCTGGAGGGCTGGACACTGAAGCTTTCTTT. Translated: CASSSPGGLDTEAFF.

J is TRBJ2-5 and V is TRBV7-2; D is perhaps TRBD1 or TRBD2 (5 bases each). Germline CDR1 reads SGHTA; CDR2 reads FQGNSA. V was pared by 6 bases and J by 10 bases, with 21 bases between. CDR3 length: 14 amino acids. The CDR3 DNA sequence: TGTGCCAGCAGGACCGGGACGTTGAGTGGGGGCCAGTACTTC. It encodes CASRTGTLSGGQYF.

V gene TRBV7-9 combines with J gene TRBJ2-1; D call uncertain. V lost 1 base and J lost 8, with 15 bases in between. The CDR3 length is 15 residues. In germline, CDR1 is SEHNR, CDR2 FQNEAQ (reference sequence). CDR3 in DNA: TGTGCCAGCAGCTTAGGTCTGGCGGTTTGGGATGAGCAGTTCTTC. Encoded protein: CASSLGLAVWDEQFF.

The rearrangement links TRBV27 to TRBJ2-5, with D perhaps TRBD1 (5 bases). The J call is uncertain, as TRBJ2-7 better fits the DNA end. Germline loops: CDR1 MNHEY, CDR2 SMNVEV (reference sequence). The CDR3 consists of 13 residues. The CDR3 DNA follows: TGTGCCAGCAGTTTTAGGGGATGGTACGAGCAGTACTTC. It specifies CASSFRGWYEQYF.

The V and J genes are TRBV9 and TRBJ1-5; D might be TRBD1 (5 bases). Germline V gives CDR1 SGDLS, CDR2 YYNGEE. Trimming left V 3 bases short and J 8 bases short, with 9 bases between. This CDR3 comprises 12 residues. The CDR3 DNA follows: TGTGCCAGCAGCGCCGGGGCCGAGCCCCAGCATTTT. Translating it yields CASSAGAEPQHF.

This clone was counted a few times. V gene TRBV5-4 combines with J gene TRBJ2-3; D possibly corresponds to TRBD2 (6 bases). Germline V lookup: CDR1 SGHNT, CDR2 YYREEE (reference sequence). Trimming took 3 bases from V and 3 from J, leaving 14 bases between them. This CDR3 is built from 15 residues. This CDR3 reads CASSSPTSRTDTQYF. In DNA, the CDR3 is TGTGCCAGCAGCTCTCCGACTAGTCGAACAGATACGCAGTATTTT.

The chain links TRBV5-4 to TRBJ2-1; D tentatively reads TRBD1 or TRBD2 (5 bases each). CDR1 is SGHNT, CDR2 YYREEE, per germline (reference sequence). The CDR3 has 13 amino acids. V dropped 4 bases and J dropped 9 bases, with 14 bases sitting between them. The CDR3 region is CASSPYGTVEQFF. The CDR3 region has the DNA TGTGCCAGCAGCCCCTACGGGACGGTTGAGCAGTTCTTC.

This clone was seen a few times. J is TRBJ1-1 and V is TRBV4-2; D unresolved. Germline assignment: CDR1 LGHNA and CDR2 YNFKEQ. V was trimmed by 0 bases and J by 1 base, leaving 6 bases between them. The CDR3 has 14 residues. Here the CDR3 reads CASSQDQENTEAFF. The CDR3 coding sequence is TGTGCCAGCAGCCAAGACCAGGAGAACACTGAAGCTTTCTTT.